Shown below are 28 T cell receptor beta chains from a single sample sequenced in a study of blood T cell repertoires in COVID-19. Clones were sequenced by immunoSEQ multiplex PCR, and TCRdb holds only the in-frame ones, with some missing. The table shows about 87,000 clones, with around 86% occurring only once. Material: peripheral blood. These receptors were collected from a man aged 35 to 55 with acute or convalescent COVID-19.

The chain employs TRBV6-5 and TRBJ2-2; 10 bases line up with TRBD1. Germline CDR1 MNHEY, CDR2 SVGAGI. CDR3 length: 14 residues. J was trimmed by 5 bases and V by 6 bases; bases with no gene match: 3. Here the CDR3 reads CASRRTGGTGELFF. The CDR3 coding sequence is TGTGCCAGCAGACGGACAGGGGGGACCGGGGAGCTGTTTTTT.

In nucleotides, the CDR3 is TGTGCCAGCAGCCCAGCCCAGTACTTC. Protein sequence: CASSPAQYF. The chain links TRBV11-3 to TRBJ2-5; no firm D call. The CDR3 contains 9 residues. Germline CDR1 SGHNT, CDR2 YENEEA. V was pared by 5 bases and J by 9 bases, with 4 bases between.

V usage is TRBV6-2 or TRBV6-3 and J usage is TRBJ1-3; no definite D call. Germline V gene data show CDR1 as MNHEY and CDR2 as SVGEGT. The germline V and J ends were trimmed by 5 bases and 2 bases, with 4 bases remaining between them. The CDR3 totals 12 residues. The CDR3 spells CASSETGNTIYF. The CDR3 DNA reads TGTGCCAGCAGTGAGACTGGAAACACCATATATTTT.

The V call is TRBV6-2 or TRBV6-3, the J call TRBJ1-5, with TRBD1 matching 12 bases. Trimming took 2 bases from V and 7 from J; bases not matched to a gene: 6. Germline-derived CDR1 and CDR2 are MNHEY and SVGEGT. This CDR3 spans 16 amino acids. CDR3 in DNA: TGTGCCAGCAGTTACCGCGGGACAGGGGGCAGGCAGCCCCAGCATTTT. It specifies CASSYRGTGGRQPQHF.

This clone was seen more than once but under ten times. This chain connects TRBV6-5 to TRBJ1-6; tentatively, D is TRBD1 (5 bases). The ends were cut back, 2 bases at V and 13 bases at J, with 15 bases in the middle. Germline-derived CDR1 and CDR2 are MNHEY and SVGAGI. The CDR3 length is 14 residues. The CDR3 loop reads CASSYRRDSSPLHF. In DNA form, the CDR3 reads TGTGCCAGCAGTTACCGTCGAGACAGTTCCCCCCTCCACTTT.

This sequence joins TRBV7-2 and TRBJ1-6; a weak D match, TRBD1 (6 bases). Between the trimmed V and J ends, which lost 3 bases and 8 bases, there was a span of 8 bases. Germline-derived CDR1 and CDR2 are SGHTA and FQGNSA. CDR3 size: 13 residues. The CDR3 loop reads CASSFRQDSPLHF. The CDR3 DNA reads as TGTGCCAGCAGCTTTCGACAGGATTCACCCCTCCACTTT. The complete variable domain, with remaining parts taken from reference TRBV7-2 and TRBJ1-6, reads GAGVSQSPSNKVTEKGKDVELRCDPISGHTALYWYRQSLGQGLEFLIYFQGNSAPDKSGLPSDRFSAERTGGSVSTLTIQRTQQEDSAVYLCASSFRQDSPLHFGNGTRLTVT.

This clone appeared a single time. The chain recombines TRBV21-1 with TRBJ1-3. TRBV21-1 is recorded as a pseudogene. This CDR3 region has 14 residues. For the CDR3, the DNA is TGTGCCAGCAGCAAAGACGCGGTTGGAAACACCATATATTTT. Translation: CASSKDAVGNTIYF.

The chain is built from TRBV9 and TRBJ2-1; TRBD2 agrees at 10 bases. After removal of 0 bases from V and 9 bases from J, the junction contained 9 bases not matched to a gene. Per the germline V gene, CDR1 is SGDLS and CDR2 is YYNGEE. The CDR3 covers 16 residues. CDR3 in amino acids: CASSVESSGSIGEQFF. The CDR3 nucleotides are TGTGCCAGCAGCGTAGAGTCTAGCGGGAGTATTGGTGAGCAGTTCTTC.

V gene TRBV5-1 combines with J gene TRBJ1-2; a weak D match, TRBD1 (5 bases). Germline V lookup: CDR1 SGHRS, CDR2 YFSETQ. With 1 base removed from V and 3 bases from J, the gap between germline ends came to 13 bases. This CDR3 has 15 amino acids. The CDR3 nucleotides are TGCGCCAGCAGCTTGTTCCCAGGGTCGGACTATGGCTACACCTTC. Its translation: CASSLFPGSDYGYTF.

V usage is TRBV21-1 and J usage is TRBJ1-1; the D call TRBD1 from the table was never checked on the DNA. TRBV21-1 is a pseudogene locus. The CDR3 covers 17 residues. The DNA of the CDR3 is TGTGCCAGCAGCAGACCGGGACAGGGGGCGGTAGGGACTGAAGCTTTCTTT. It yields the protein CASSRPGQGAVGTEAFF.

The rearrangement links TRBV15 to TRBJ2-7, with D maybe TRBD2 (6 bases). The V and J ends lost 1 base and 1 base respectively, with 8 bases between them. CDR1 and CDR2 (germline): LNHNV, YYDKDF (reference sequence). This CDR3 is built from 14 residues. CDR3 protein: CATSRGGTSYEQYF. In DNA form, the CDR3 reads TGTGCCACCAGCAGAGGGGGGACTTCCTACGAGCAGTACTTC. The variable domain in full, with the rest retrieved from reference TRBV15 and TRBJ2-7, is DAMVIQNPRYQVTQFGKPVTLSCSQTLNHNVMYWYQQKSSQAPKLLFHYYDKDFNNEADTPDNFQSRRPNTSFCFLDIRSPGLGDTAMYLCATSRGGTSYEQYFGPGTRLTVT.

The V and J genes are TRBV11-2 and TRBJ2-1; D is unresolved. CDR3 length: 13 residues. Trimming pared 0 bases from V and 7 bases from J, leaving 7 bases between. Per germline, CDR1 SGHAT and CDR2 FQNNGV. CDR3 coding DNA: TGTGCCAGCAGCTTAGAAACTGTTAATGAGCAGTTCTTC. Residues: CASSLETVNEQFF. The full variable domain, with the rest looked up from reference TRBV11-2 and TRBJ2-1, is EAGVAQSPRYKIIEKRQSVAFWCNPISGHATLYWYQQILGQGPKLLIQFQNNGVVDDSQLPKDRFSAERLKGVDSTLKIQPAKLEDSAVYLCASSLETVNEQFFGPGTRLTVL.

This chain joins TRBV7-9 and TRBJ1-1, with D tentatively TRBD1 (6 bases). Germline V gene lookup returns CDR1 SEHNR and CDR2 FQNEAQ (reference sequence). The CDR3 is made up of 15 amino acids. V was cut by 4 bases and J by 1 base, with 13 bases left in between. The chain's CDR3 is CASSSETGPNTEAFF. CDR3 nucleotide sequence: TGTGCCAGCAGCTCCGAGACAGGACCGAACACTGAAGCTTTCTTT.

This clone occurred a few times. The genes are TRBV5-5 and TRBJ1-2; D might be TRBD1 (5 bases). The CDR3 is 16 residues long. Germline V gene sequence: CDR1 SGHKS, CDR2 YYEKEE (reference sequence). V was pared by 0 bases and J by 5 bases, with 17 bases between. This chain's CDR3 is CASSLVGGQGRYGYTF. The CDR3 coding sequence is TGTGCCAGCAGCTTGGTAGGAGGGCAGGGCAGGTATGGCTACACCTTC.

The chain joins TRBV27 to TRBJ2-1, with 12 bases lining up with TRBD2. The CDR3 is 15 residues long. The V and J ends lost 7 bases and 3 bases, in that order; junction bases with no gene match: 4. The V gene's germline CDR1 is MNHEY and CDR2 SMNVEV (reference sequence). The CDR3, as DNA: TGTGCCAGCACCCAGGGACTAGCGGGCTACAATGAGCAGTTCTTC. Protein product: CASTQGLAGYNEQFF.

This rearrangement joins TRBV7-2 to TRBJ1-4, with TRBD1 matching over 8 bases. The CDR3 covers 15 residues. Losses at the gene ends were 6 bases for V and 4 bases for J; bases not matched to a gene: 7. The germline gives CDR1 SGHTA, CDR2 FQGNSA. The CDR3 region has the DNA TGTGCCAGCAGTCCAGGGGGCGCGGGTAATGAAAAACTGTTTTTT. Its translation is CASSPGGAGNEKLFF.

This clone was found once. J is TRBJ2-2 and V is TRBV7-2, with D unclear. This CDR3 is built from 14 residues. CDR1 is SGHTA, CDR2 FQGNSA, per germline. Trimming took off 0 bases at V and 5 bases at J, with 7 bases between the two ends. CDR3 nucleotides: TGTGCCAGCAGCTTAGCCTTTAATACCGGGGAGCTGTTTTTT. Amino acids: CASSLAFNTGELFF.

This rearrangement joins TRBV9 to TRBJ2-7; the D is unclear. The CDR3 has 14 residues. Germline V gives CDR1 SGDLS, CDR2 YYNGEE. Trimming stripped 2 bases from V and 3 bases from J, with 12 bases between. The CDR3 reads CASSVNPDNYEQYF. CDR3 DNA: TGTGCCAGCAGCGTGAATCCAGACAACTACGAGCAGTACTTC.

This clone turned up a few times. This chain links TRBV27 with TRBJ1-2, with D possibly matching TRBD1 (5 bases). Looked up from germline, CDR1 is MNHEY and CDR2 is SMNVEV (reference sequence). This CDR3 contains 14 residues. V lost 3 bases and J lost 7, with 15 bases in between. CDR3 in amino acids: CASSFGAGLVGYTF. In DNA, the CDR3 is TGTGCCAGCAGTTTTGGGGCAGGGTTGGTTGGCTACACCTTC.

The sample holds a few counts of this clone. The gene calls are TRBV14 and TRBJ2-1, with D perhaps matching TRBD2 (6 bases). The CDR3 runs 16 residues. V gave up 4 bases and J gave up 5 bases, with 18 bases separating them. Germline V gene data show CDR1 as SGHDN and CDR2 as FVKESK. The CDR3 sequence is CASSLKRGLRNNEQFF. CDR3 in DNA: TGTGCCAGCAGCCTCAAGAGGGGACTCAGGAACAATGAGCAGTTCTTC.

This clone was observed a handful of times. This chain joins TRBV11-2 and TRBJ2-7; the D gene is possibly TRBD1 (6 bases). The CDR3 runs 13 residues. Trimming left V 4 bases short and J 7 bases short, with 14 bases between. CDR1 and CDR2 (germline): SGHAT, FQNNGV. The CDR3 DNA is TGTGCCAGCAGCTCCCCGGCAGGGGAAGAGCAGTACTTC. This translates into CASSSPAGEEQYF. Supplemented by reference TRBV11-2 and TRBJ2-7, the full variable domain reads EAGVAQSPRYKIIEKRQSVAFWCNPISGHATLYWYQQILGQGPKLLIQFQNNGVVDDSQLPKDRFSAERLKGVDSTLKIQPAKLEDSAVYLCASSSPAGEEQYFGPGTRLTVT.

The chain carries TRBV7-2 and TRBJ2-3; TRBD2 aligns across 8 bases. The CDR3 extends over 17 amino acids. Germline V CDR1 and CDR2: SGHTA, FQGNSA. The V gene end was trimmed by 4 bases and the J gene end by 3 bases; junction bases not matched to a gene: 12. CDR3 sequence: CASSSTLADQKTDTQYF. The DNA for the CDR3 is TGTGCCAGCAGCTCCACACTAGCGGATCAGAAGACAGATACGCAGTATTTT.

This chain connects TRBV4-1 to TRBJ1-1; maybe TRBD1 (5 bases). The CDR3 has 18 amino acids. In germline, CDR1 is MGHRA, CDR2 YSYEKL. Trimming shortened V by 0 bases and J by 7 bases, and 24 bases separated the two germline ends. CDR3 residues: CASSQDGGFRADTNEAFF. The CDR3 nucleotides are TGCGCCAGCAGCCAAGATGGGGGGTTCAGGGCAGATACAAATGAAGCTTTCTTT.

DNA for the CDR3: TGTGCCAGCACCGAACTTCAGGGAGGGGGGCTAACCGGGGAGCTGTTTTTT. Protein product: CASTELQGGGLTGELFF. V and J are TRBV7-9 and TRBJ2-2; a weak D match, TRBD2 (7 bases). This CDR3 is built from 17 residues. Trimming stripped 7 bases from V and 5 bases from J, with 23 bases between. Germline CDR1 is SEHNR and CDR2 is FQNEAQ (reference sequence).

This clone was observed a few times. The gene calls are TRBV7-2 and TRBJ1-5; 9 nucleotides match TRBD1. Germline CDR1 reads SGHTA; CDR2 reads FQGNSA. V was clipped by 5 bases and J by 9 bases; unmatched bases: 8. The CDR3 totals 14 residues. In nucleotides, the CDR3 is TGTGCCAGCAGCATGGGACAGGGCGGAAGGCCCCAGCATTTT. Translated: CASSMGQGGRPQHF.

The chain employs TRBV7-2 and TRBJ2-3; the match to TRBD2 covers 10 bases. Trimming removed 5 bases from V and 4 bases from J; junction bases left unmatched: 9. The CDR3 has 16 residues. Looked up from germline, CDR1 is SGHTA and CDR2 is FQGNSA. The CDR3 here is CASSPQRTSGSDTQYF. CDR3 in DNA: TGTGCCAGCAGCCCCCAGAGGACTAGCGGTTCAGATACGCAGTATTTT.

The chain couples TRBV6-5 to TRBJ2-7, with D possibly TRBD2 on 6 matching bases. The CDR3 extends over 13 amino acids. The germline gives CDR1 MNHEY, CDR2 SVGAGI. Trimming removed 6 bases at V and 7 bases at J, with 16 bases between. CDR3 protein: CASRPSWGREQYF. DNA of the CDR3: TGTGCCAGCAGACCAAGCTGGGGGAGGGAGCAGTACTTC.

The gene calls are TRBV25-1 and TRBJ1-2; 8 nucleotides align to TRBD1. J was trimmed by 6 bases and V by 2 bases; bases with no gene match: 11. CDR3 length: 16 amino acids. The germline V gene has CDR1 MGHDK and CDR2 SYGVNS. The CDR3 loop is CASSELYGDRLHGYTF. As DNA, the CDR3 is TGTGCCAGCAGTGAACTCTACGGGGACAGGCTGCATGGCTACACCTTC.